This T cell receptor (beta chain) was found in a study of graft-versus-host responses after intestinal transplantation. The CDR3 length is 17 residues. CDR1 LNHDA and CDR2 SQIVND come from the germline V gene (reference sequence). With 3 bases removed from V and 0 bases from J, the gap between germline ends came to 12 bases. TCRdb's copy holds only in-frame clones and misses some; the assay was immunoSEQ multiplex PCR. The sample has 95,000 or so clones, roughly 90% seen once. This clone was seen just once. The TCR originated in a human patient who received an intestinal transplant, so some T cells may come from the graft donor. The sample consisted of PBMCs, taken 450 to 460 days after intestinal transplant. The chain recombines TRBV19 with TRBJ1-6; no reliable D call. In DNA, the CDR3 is TGTGCCAGTAGTATGGCCCCCGTCAGCTCCTATAATTCACCCCTCCACTTT. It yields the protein CASSMAPVSSYNSPLHF.